This entry concerns a single TCR beta chain. The sample originates from a study of radiotherapy plus CTLA-4 blockade in lung cancer. Trimming at V came to 4 bases and at J to 5 bases, leaving 6 bases not matched to a gene. Looked up from germline, CDR1 is SGHRS and CDR2 is YFSETQ. This CDR3 spans 14 amino acids. TCRdb's copy holds only in-frame clones and misses some; the assay was immunoSEQ multiplex PCR. The table shows 40,000 to 45,000 clones, with approximately 68% occurring only once. The origin of this receptor is a human donor with non-small cell lung cancer who had stable disease on radiotherapy plus ipilimumab. The gene calls are TRBV5-1 and TRBJ2-7, with TRBD1 matching 10 bases. This material consisted of peripheral blood, taken from a patient treated with radiotherapy plus ipilimumab. The CDR3 coding sequence is TGCGCCAGCAGCGCTAGGACAGGGGGGGACGAGCAGTACTTC. This codes for CASSARTGGDEQYF. Complete variable domain (other parts from reference TRBV5-1 and TRBJ2-7): KAGVTQTPRYLIKTRGQQVTLSCSPISGHRSVSWYQQTPGQGLQFLFEYFSETQRNKGNFPGRFSGRQFSNSRSEMNVSTLELGDSALYLCASSARTGGDEQYFGPGTRLTVT.